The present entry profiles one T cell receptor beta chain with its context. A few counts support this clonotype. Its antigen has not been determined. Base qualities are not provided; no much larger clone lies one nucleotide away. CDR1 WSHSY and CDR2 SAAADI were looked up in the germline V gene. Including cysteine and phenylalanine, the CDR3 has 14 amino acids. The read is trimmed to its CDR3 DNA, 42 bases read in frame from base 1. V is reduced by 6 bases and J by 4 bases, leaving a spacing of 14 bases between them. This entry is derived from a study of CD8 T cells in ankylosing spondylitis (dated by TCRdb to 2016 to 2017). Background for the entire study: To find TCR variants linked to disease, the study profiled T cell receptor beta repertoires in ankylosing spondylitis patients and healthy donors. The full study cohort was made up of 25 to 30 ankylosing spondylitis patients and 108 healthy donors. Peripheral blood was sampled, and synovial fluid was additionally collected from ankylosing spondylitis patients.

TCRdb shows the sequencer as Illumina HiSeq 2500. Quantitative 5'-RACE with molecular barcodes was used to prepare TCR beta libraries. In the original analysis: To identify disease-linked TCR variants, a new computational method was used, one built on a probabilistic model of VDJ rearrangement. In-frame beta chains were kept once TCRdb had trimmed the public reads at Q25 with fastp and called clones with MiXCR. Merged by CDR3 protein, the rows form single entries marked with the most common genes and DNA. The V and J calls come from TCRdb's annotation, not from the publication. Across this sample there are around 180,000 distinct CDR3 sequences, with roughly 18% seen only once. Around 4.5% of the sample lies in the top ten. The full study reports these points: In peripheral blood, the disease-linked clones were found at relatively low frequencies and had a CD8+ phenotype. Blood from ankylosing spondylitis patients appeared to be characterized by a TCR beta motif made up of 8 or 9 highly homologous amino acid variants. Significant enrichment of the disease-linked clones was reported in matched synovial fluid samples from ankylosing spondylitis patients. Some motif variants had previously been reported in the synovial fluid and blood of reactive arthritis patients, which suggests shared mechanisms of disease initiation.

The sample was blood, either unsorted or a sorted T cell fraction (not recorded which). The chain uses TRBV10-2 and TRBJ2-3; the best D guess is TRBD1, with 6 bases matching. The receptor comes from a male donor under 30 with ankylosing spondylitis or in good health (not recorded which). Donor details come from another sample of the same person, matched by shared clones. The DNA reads TGCGCCAGCAGGCCAGGGGTGTTTCCAGATACGCAGTATTTT. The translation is CASRPGVFPDTQYF.